Given below is one T cell receptor beta chain in context. V lost 4 bases and J lost 10; bases outside the gene matches: 12. CDR3 length equals 16 residues. CDR1 and CDR2 (germline): LNHDA, SQIVND (reference sequence). The data were taken from a study of blood T cell repertoires in COVID-19. The wider study: The United States, Italy and Spain supplied acute and convalescent COVID-19 samples. T cells, B-cell-depleted T cells, or PBMCs provided the cDNA or gDNA that served as material.

In the source study's methods: Counts of nucleated cells, estimated from reference gene primer amplification, were obtained. Data came from immunoSEQ multiplex PCR; TCRdb stores just in-frame clones and leaves some out. The V and J calls and clone size were taken over from that table, and D and trimming were inferred from the DNA. The data show some 160,000 clones, more than 70% seen once. The chain combines TRBV19 with TRBJ1-6, with 8 bases identical to TRBD1. The sequenced material came from peripheral blood. The source of this sequence is a woman aged 45-65 years with acute or convalescent COVID-19. DNA for the CDR3: TGTGCCAGTAGTACCGGAAGGACAGGGAAGTTCTCACCCCTCCACTTT. It codes for CASSTGRTGKFSPLHF.